Here is one T cell receptor beta chain with its context. Its antigen remains unidentified. Base quality data are lacking; no much larger clone is found one base away. The CDR3 regions of human TCRbeta chains were subjected to immunosequencing. The source study handled its data this way. Repertoire TCRs were checked for matches against a reference library of SARS-CoV-2-specific TCRs that had been generated using the MIRA antigen-specificity platform. Breadth meant the fraction of unique TCRs that were SARS-CoV-2-associated, whereas depth meant the fraction of total T cells that were SARS-CoV-2-associated. Using the MIRA data, every spike-specific TCR was mapped to the spike region that the TCR reacted to and assigned to either a CD4 or a CD8 class. Log10-transformed breadth and depth values were compared by one-way ANOVA with Sidak's multiple comparisons tests. What TCRdb holds here is the immuneACCESS table cut down to in-frame rearrangements. Part of the clones is not present; checked against another copy, under half of the missing clones reflect an unresolved V gene, and the others are unexplained. V and J calls and clone size are given by that table; D and trimming were obtained from the DNA. Here the sample has 180,000 or so clones; approximately 90% occur a single time. Around 1.6% of the sample goes to the ten largest clones.

These data originate in a study of T cell responses to AZD1222 COVID-19 vaccine (dated by TCRdb to the early 2020s). Regarding the research as a whole: A total of over 230 trial participants underwent TCR sequencing, of whom 200 to 220 had received two doses of AZD1222 and 26 had received two doses of the MenACWY control vaccine. Enrollment into the trials was organized by age into subgroups of 18-55, 56-69 and 70-plus years, and those subgroups contained roughly 150, 30 and 60 TCR-sequenced participants, respectively. The research as a whole found: Conclusions about previously exposed vaccinees are limited because only five to seven AZD1222 recipients were SARS-CoV-2 seropositive at baseline. A significant rise in spike-specific TCR breadth and depth was observed after two AZD1222 doses relative to day 0 and relative to MenACWY recipients. Participants were mostly white British and included more females than males, and it was suggested by the authors that clonal diversity may have been underestimated. The 56-69-year group was small, and its depth increase did not reach significance, likely because of low power. Because no day 14 peak-response samples were available, repertoires were characterized only after the peak T cell response. The whole spike protein was spanned by vaccine-associated CD4 TCRs, and dominant responses were seen in regions 160-218 and 743-854. Reportedly, almost half of the unique spike-specific TCRs recognized epitopes lying outside the regions that are mutated in the B.1.351 and B.1.1.7 variants.

V has 3 bases trimmed and J has 8 bases trimmed; junction bases matching no gene number 6. CDR1 and CDR2 are drawn from the germline V gene: KGHSH, LQKENI. From its cysteine to its phenylalanine, the CDR3 spans 13 amino acids. The CDR3 DNA has 39 bases and is translated from base 1. What this sample's time point label stands for: about 28 days (+/-7) after the second vaccine dose. AZD1222 recipients given second doses at about 4 weeks or at about 12 weeks were pooled, since spike-specific TCR depth and breadth were not found to differ between the two schedules. Vaccinee samples came from UK trials COV001 and COV002, including a single-blind randomized controlled phase 2/3 trial of AZD1222 (ChAdOx1 nCoV-19) in healthy adults. For TCRbeta chain sequencing, PBMC samples from trial participants were taken at day 0 and at day 28 after the second dose.

The chain joins TRBV18 to TRBJ1-1; TRBD1 lines up with 7 middle nucleotides. This sequence originates from an adult who received the AZD1222 COVID-19 vaccine. The sequencing here drew on peripheral blood, taken 28 days after the second AZD1222 dose. DNA sequence: TGTGCCAGCTCACCCTCCGACAGGGTAGAAGCTTTCTTT. The resulting protein is CASSPSDRVEAFF.